The clone carrying this T cell receptor (beta chain) was found a few times. This entry comes from a study of blood T cells in healthy people across ages. A J-beta primer mix and a sample-barcoded 5' primer were used in a second PCR of about 7 to 12 cycles. TCRdb passed the 5' RACE reads through MiXCR, listing each CDR3 protein once. The sample contains over 1.5 million distinct CDR3 sequences, roughly 50% of which appear only once. The V segment lost 4 bases and the J segment 2 bases; nucleotides outside the gene matches: 4. Germline values: CDR1 MDHEN, CDR2 SYDVKM. The CDR3 consists of 14 residues. The rearrangement joins TRBV28 to TRBJ2-7; 8 positions match TRBD1. This TCR was recovered from a woman between 40 and 50 years old in good health. The sequencing input was blood. The CDR3 is CASSSGGPPYEQYF. The CDR3 nucleotides read TGTGCCAGCAGTTCAGGGGGCCCCCCCTACGAGCAGTACTTC.